This T cell receptor (beta chain) was retrieved from a study of T cells expressing NK-cell markers. Study at large: Repertoire data for TCR beta were derived from sorted T cells (CD3+CD56+NKG2C+, CD3+CD56+NKG2C- and CD3+CD56-NKG2C+).

Germline V gives CDR1 SGHRS, CDR2 YFSETQ. The CDR3 is 13 residues long. TCRdb reprocessed the 5' RACE reads, with one entry per CDR3 protein and no DNA. This repertoire includes 500,000 to 700,000 distinct CDR3 sequences. The specimen sequenced was blood T cells: a sorted CD56 or NKG2C T cell subset, CD4+ or CD8+ T cells, or bulk PBMC T cells (not recorded which). This TCR was sampled from a man younger than 30 in good health. The chain couples TRBV5-1 to TRBJ1-2. This CDR3 is CASSLTPEIGYTF.